These 26 T cell receptor beta chains share one sample of origin, sequenced in a study of cytomegalovirus exposure and HLA in healthy donors (dated by TCRdb to 2016 to 2017). Libraries were prepared through the immunoSEQ multiplex PCR assay. For the multiplex PCR, a mixture combining 60 forward primers for TCR Vbeta segments and 13 reverse primers for TCR Jbeta segments was used. TCRdb holds this immuneACCESS table with in-frame rearrangements only. Some clones are missing; in checked studies, unresolved V genes explain under half, and the rest has no known cause. The sample contains 110,000 or so clones, about four fifths of them found a single time. Of the sample, nearly 2.5% is held by the ten largest clones. Input material: PBMCs. The origin of the receptors is a woman between 18 and 29 years old in good health and CMV-seronegative.

This CDR3 is CASSLASQGVSEAFF. The CDR3 DNA sequence: TGTGCCAGCAGCTTAGCGAGCCAGGGGGTTTCTGAAGCTTTCTTT. The chain is built from TRBV7-2 and TRBJ1-1, with 7 positions matching TRBD1. The CDR3 runs to 15 residues. J was trimmed by 6 bases and V by 0 bases; bases with no gene match: 7. Germline V gene sequence: CDR1 SGHTA, CDR2 FQGNSA. Filled out from reference TRBV7-2 and TRBJ1-1, the complete variable domain reads GAGVSQSPSNKVTEKGKDVELRCDPISGHTALYWYRQSLGQGLEFLIYFQGNSAPDKSGLPSDRFSAERTGGSVSTLTIQRTQQEDSAVYLCASSLASQGVSEAFFGQGTRLTVV.

The chain has TRBV4-1 and TRBJ2-1; no clear D gene. CDR3 length equals 13 residues. V was trimmed by 0 bases and J by 4 bases, leaving 4 bases between them. CDR1 is MGHRA and CDR2 is YSYEKL in the germline V gene. The CDR3: CASSQELYNEQFF. CDR3 nucleotide sequence: TGCGCCAGCAGCCAAGAACTATACAATGAGCAGTTCTTC.

V gene TRBV6-7 combines with J gene TRBJ2-6, with 11 bases fitting TRBD1. TRBV6-7 is known as an ORF, though its function is uncertain. The CDR3 runs 17 residues. V lost 4 bases and J lost 0; bases outside the gene matches: 2. The DNA of the CDR3 is TGTGCCAGCAGTTGGGGGACAGGGGGCTCTGGGGCCAACGTCCTGACTTTC. Protein sequence: CASSWGTGGSGANVLTF.

The table lists this clone with a count of one. V usage is TRBV7-6 and J usage is TRBJ1-6; D is possibly TRBD1 (5 bases). The V end lost 2 bases, the J end lost 7 bases, and 15 bases lay between the germline ends. This CDR3 is built from 16 residues. CDR1 is SGHVS, CDR2 FNYEAQ, per germline. The chain's CDR3 is CASSLTGQGGNSPLHF. In DNA, the CDR3 is TGTGCCAGCAGCTTAACGGGGCAGGGAGGGAATTCACCCCTCCACTTT.

This chain connects TRBV7-8 to TRBJ2-1, with TRBD2 identical over 9 bases. This CDR3 is built from 15 residues. V dropped 1 base and J dropped 5; count of bases not matched to a gene: 3. Germline-derived CDR1 and CDR2 are SGHVS and FQNEAQ. CDR3 DNA sequence: TGTGCCAGCAGCTTAGGGCGGGGGGGCCACAATGAGCAGTTCTTC. It specifies CASSLGRGGHNEQFF.

This chain uses TRBV28 with TRBJ2-7; TRBD1 agrees at 7 bases. The ends lost 7 bases at V and 3 bases at J; junction bases unmatched: 6. The CDR3 is 13 residues long. CDR1 and CDR2 (germline): MDHEN, SYDVKM. CDR3 loop: CASIGTALYEQYF. The CDR3 bases are TGTGCCAGCATAGGGACAGCGCTCTACGAGCAGTACTTC.

The gene calls are TRBV18 and TRBJ1-3, with no clear D. CDR1 and CDR2 (germline): KGHSH, LQKENI. Trimming stripped 3 bases from V and 4 bases from J, with 10 bases between. This CDR3 region has 14 residues. In nucleotides, the CDR3 is TGTGCCAGCTCACCGCAGGCAGAGGGAAACACCATATATTTT. Protein: CASSPQAEGNTIYF.

This chain uses TRBV5-1 with TRBJ2-1; 7 bases line up with TRBD2. The length of the CDR3 is 13 residues. The germline V gene has CDR1 SGHRS and CDR2 YFSETQ. J was trimmed by 7 bases and V by 1 base; bases with no gene match: 2. As DNA, the CDR3 is TGCGCCAGCAGCTTGCGGGAGGTAAATGAGCAGTTCTTC. Its protein is CASSLREVNEQFF.

The rearrangement links TRBV6-5 to TRBJ2-2, with TRBD2 matching 7 bases. The CDR3 is made up of 15 amino acids. V was pared by 6 bases and J by 4 bases, with 8 bases of the junction left unmatched. The germline gives CDR1 MNHEY, CDR2 SVGAGI. CDR3 nucleotide sequence: TGTGCCAGCAGACAGACTAGCCCCGGCACCGGGGAGCTGTTTTTT. It yields the protein CASRQTSPGTGELFF.

The chain combines TRBV4-3 with TRBJ1-4; a possible D gene is TRBD1 (6 bases). V was pared by 1 base and J by 7 bases, with 16 bases between. The CDR3 totals 16 residues. Germline V gene sequence: CDR1 LGHNA, CDR2 YSLEER. CDR3 sequence: CASSQGPTGQLEKLFF. Here the CDR3 DNA reads TGCGCCAGCAGCCAAGGGCCGACCGGACAGCTTGAAAAACTGTTTTTT.

The rearrangement uses TRBV19 and TRBJ2-5; 8 bases line up with TRBD1. The germline gives CDR1 LNHDA, CDR2 SQIVND (reference sequence). After removal of 3 bases from V and 4 bases from J, the junction contained 1 base not matched to a gene. CDR3 length: 13 residues. CDR3 residues: CASSIQGAETQYF. The CDR3 region has the DNA TGTGCCAGTAGTATTCAGGGGGCAGAGACCCAGTACTTC.

The chain is built from TRBV15 and TRBJ2-2, with 9 bases matching TRBD2. Germline V gene sequence: CDR1 LNHNV, CDR2 YYDKDF (reference sequence). V was clipped by 0 bases and J by 6 bases; unmatched bases: 8. The CDR3 loop spans 17 amino acids. CDR3 sequence: CATSRDIFAGGPGELFF. CDR3 DNA sequence: TGTGCCACCAGCAGAGATATCTTCGCGGGAGGGCCCGGGGAGCTGTTTTTT.

The rearrangement uses TRBV28 and TRBJ2-5; D is possibly TRBD1 (5 bases). Trimming took 6 bases from V and 5 from J, leaving 19 bases between them. CDR3 length: 15 residues. Germline values: CDR1 MDHEN, CDR2 SYDVKM. The CDR3 here is CASRPGSLSSETQYF. In DNA form, the CDR3 reads TGTGCCAGCAGGCCAGGGTCCCTATCGTCGGAGACCCAGTACTTC.

Only one count was recorded for this clone. This sequence joins TRBV7-9 and TRBJ2-7; TRBD2 matches 14 bases. There are 15 residues in the CDR3. Germline V CDR1 and CDR2: SEHNR, FQNEAQ (reference sequence). V shed 4 bases and J 4 bases; nucleotides not matched to a gene: 3. The CDR3 sequence is CASSSGLAGEYEQYF. CDR3 DNA: TGTGCCAGCAGCTCGGGACTAGCGGGAGAATACGAGCAGTACTTC.

The J gene is TRBJ2-7, the V gene TRBV5-1, with D possibly matching TRBD1 (6 bases). Trimming took 0 bases from V and 4 from J, leaving 17 bases between them. CDR3 length equals 16 residues. Germline loops: CDR1 SGHRS, CDR2 YFSETQ. CDR3 nucleotides: TGCGCCAGCAGCTTGGTTCAGGGGCTGGTTTTGTACGAGCAGTACTTC. This codes for CASSLVQGLVLYEQYF.

The chain carries TRBV25-1 and TRBJ1-3; a possible D gene is TRBD1 (5 bases). This CDR3 is 14 amino acids long. V lost 8 bases to trimming and J lost 0 bases, with 11 bases between them. CDR1 and CDR2 (germline): MGHDK, SYGVNS. Here the CDR3 DNA reads TGTGCCAGCGGACACGCGAGCTCTGGAAACACCATATATTTT. Amino acids: CASGHASSGNTIYF.

The J gene is TRBJ1-1, the V gene TRBV19; TRBD1 aligns across 7 bases. Germline CDR1 and CDR2: LNHDA and SQIVND (reference sequence). Trimming removed 6 bases from V and 3 bases from J; junction bases left unmatched: 10. This CDR3 has 15 amino acids. The CDR3 DNA reads TGTGCCAGTAGGGTAGTGGGACAGAGATACACTGAAGCTTTCTTT. Translated: CASRVVGQRYTEAFF.

This clone was recorded only once. The chain employs TRBV11-2 and TRBJ2-7, with a tentative D call TRBD2 (5 bases). Trimming left V 5 bases short and J 3 bases short, with 20 bases between. The CDR3 covers 16 residues. The V gene's germline CDR1 is SGHAT and CDR2 FQNNGV. The CDR3 DNA reads TGTGCCAGCAGCCCCCGGAGGATAGGTTTCGTCTACGAGCAGTACTTC. As protein: CASSPRRIGFVYEQYF. Complete variable domain (other parts from reference TRBV11-2 and TRBJ2-7): EAGVAQSPRYKIIEKRQSVAFWCNPISGHATLYWYQQILGQGPKLLIQFQNNGVVDDSQLPKDRFSAERLKGVDSTLKIQPAKLEDSAVYLCASSPRRIGFVYEQYFGPGTRLTVT.

The chain employs TRBV27 and TRBJ1-6; D call uncertain. Trimming shortened V by 1 base and J by 0 bases, and 16 bases separated the two germline ends. The CDR3 is made up of 19 amino acids. CDR1 is MNHEY and CDR2 is SMNVEV in the germline V gene (reference sequence). CDR3: CASSLLTSLPISYNSPLHF. As DNA, the CDR3 is TGTGCCAGCAGTTTATTAACTAGCCTACCCATCTCCTATAATTCACCCCTCCACTTT.

V usage is TRBV4-2 and J usage is TRBJ1-1; D gene unclear. V dropped 3 bases and J dropped 6 bases, with 8 bases sitting between them. The germline V gene has CDR1 LGHNA and CDR2 YNFKEQ. This CDR3 comprises 12 residues. In DNA, the CDR3 is TGTGCCAGCAGCCATATTTCGGCTGAAGCTTTCTTT. The encoded protein is CASSHISAEAFF.

Comment on this clone: At one boundary the junction diverges from the germline segment, which might be a read error. The V gene is TRBV6-1, the J gene TRBJ1-5; D perhaps matches TRBD1 (5 bases). This CDR3 spans 13 amino acids. Germline assignment: CDR1 MNHNS and CDR2 SASEGT. The DNA for the CDR3 is TGTGCCAGCCTCGGGGGACTCAATCGGCCCCAGCATTTT. Amino acids: CASLGGLNRPQHF.

This clone was counted a single time. The J gene is TRBJ2-5, the V gene TRBV14; D is ambiguous. Looked up from germline, CDR1 is SGHDN and CDR2 is FVKESK. Trimming shortened V by 2 bases and J by 2 bases, and 6 bases separated the two germline ends. The length of the CDR3 is 13 residues. The CDR3, as DNA: TGTGCCAGCAGCCAACACATACAAGAGACCCAGTACTTC. Residues: CASSQHIQETQYF.

The gene calls are TRBV28 and TRBJ1-4, with a weak D call TRBD1 (5 bases). The CDR3 is made up of 14 amino acids. Germline CDR1 MDHEN, CDR2 SYDVKM. V lost 7 bases to trimming and J lost 4 bases, with 13 bases between them. The CDR3 protein is CASIPGLYNEKLFF. The DNA of the CDR3 is TGTGCCAGCATACCGGGACTGTATAATGAAAAACTGTTTTTT.

The chain links TRBV2 to TRBJ2-2; TRBD2 agrees at 10 bases. The V gene end was trimmed by 4 bases and the J gene end by 7 bases; junction bases not matched to a gene: 6. This CDR3 has 15 amino acids. The germline CDR1 and CDR2 sequences are SNHLY and FYNNEI. DNA for the CDR3: TGTGCCAGCAGTGCACTAGCGGGACGGTTCGGGGAGCTGTTTTTT. Its protein is CASSALAGRFGELFF. The variable domain in full, with the rest retrieved from reference TRBV2 and TRBJ2-2, is EPEVTQTPSHQVTQMGQEVILRCVPISNHLYFYWYRQILGQKVEFLVSFYNNEISEKSEIFDDQFSVERPDGSNFTLKIRSTKLEDSAMYFCASSALAGRFGELFFGEGSRLTVL.

V and J are TRBV7-2 and TRBJ1-4; D uncertain. The CDR3 loop spans 12 amino acids. V lost 3 bases and J lost 8, with 7 bases in between. Looked up from germline, CDR1 is SGHTA and CDR2 is FQGNSA. CDR3 bases: TGTGCCAGCAGCTTTCTTTCCGAAAAACTGTTTTTT. This gives the protein CASSFLSEKLFF.

This clone was picked up a small number of times. The genes are TRBV6-5 and TRBJ1-2, with D unresolved. Germline CDR1 and CDR2: MNHEY and SVGAGI. V lost 5 bases to trimming and J lost 4 bases, with 11 bases between them. There are 13 residues in the CDR3. The CDR3 loop is CASSRAGGYGYTF. CDR3 DNA: TGTGCCAGCAGTAGGGCGGGCGGCTATGGCTACACCTTC.